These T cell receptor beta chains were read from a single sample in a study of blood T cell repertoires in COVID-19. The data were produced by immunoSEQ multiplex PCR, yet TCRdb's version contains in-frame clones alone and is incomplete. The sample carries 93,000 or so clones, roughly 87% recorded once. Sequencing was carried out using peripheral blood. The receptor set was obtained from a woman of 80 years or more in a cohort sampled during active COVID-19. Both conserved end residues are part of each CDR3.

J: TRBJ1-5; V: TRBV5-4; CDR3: CASSYGTGNNQPQHF
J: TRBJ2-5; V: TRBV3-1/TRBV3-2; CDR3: CASSSWEREETQYF
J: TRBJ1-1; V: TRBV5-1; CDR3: CASSAGWPEAFF
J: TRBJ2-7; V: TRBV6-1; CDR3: CASSEWDRVSWEQYF
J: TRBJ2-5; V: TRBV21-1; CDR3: CASSKGIAGGPSVRETQYF
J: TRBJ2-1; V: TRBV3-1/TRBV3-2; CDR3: CASSRSGTSGDGEQFF
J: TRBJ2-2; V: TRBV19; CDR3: CASRKGLPTGELFF
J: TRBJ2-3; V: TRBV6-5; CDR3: CASGRTSGGVDTQYF
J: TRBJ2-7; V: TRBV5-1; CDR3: CASSLTTATTEQYF
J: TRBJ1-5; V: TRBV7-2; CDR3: CASSPRQGNQPQHF
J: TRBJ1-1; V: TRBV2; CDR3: CASTDRGLTEAFF
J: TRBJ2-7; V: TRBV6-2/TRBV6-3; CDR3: CASSYTASTGSYEQYF
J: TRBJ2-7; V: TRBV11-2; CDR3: CASSLDRWESEQYF
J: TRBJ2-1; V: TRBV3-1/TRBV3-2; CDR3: CASSQYGGGNNEQFF
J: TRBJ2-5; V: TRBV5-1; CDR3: CASSFGAGVGTQYF
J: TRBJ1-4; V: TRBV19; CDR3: CASSPTGLGRTNEKLFF
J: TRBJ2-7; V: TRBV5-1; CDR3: CASSLDGRLYEQYF
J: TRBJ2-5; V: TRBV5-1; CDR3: CASSLALAETQYF
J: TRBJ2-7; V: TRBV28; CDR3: CASSWTVISSYEQYF
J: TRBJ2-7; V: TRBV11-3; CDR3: CASSWAGTSEQYF